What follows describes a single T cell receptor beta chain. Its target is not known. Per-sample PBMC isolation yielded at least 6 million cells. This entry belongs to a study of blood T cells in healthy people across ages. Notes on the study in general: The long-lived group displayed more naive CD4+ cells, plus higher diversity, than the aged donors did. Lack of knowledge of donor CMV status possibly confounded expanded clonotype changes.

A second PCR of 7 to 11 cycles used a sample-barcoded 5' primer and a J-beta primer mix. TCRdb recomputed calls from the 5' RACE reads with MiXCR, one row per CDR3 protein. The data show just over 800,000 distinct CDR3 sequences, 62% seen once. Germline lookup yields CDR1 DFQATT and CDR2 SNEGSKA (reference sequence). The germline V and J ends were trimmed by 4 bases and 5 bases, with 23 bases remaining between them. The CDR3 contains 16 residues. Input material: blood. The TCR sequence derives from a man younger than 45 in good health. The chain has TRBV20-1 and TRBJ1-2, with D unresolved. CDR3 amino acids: CSATSTTGPRLYGYTF. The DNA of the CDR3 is TGCAGTGCTACCTCGACTACCGGGCCTCGATTATATGGCTACACCTTC.